Sequencing of this TCR beta chain was carried out in a study of beta chain features in type 1 diabetes. The study, taken as a whole, reports: Moderate but significant shortening of TCRB CDR3s was recorded in all four CD4+ subsets from Type 1 diabetes patients. In type 1 diabetes patients, VDJ junctions had fewer insertions; deletions at these junctions were more frequent.

Germline V lookup: CDR1 SGHDT, CDR2 YYEEEE. The CDR3 loop spans 14 amino acids. The V gene lost 3 bases and the J gene lost 2 bases, with 10 bases spanning the gap. The count of this clone is one. The antigen is unknown. Expressed TCRB transcripts got sequenced, as all isolated RNA was reverse transcribed. The protocol was immunoSEQ multiplex PCR, while the TCRdb copy is restricted to in-frame clones and leaves out a portion. The table has roughly 50,000 clones, roughly half seen once. This receptor was obtained from a middle-aged woman with type 1 diabetes. Sequences were obtained from Tregs from blood. The chain combines TRBV5-6 with TRBJ2-3, with a tentative D call TRBD2 (6 bases). The CDR3 region is CASSSGDFTDTQYF. CDR3 sequence (DNA): TGTGCCAGCAGCTCGGGGGACTTCACAGATACGCAGTATTTT.